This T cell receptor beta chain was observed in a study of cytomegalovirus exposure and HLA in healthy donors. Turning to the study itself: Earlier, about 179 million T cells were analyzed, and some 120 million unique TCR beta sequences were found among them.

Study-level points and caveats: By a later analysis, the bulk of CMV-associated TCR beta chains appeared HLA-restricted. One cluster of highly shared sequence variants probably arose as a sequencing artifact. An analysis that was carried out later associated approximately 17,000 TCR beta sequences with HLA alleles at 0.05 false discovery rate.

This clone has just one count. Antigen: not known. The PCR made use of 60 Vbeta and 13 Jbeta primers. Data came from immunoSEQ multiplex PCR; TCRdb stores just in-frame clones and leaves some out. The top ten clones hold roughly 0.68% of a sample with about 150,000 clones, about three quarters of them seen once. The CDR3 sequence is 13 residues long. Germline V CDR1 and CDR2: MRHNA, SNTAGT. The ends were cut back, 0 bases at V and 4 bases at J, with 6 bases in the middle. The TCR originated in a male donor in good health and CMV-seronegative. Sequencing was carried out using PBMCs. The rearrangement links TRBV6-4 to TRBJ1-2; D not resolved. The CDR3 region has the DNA TGTGCCAGCAGTGACTCTTCGGGCTATGGCTACACCTTC. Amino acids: CASSDSSGYGYTF.